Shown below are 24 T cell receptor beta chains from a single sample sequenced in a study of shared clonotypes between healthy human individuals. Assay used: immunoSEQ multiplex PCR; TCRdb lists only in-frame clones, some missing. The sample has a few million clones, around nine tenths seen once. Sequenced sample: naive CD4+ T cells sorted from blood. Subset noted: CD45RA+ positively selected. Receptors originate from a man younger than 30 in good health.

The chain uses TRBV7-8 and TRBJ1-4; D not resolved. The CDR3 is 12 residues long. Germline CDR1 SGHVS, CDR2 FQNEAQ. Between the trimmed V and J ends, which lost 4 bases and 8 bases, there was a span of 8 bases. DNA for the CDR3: TGTGCCAGCAGCTCACAAATGGAAAAACTGTTTTTT. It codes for CASSSQMEKLFF. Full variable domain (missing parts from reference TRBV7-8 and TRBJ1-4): GAGVSQSPRYKVAKRGQDVALRCDPISGHVSLFWYQQALGQGPEFLTYFQNEAQLDKSGLPSDRFFAERPEGSVSTLKIQRTQQEDSAVYLCASSSQMEKLFFGSGTQLSVL.

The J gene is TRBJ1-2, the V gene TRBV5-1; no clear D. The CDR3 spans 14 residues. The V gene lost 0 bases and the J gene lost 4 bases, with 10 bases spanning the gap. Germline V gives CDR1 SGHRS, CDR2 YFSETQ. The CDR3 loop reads CASSLALSGYGYTF. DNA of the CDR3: TGCGCCAGCAGCTTGGCCCTGTCTGGCTATGGCTACACCTTC.

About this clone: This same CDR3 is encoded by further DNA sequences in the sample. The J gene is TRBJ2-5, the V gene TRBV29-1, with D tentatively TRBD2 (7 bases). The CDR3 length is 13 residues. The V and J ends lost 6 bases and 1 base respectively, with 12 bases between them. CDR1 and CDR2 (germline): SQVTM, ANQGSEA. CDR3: CSVAGGPQETQYF. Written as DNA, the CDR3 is TGCAGCGTAGCCGGGGGGCCCCAAGAGACCCAGTACTTC.

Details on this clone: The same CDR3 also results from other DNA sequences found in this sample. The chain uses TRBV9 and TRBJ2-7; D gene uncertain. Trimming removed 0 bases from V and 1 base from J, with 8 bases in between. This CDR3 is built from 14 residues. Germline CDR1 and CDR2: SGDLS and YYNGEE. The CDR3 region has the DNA TGTGCCAGCAGCGTAGGGGGAAAATCCTACGAGCAGTACTTC. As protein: CASSVGGKSYEQYF.

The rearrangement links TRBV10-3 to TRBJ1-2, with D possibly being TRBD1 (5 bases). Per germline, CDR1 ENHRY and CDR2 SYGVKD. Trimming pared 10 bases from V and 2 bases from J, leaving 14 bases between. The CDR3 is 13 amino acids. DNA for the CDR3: TGTGCCAGCACCCAGGGACCGAACTATGGCTACACCTTC. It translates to CASTQGPNYGYTF.

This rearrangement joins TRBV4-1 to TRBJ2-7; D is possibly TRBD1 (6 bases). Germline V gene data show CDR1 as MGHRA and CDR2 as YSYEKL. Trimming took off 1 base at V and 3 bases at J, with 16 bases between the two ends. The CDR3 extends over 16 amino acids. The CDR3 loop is CASSQGMARGNYEQYF. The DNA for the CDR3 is TGCGCCAGCAGCCAAGGAATGGCCAGGGGTAACTACGAGCAGTACTTC.

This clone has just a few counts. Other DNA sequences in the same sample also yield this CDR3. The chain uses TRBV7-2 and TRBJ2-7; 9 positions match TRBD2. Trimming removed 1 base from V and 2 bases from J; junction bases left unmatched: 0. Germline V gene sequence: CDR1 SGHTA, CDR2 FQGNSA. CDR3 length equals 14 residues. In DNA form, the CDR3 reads TGTGCCAGCAGCTTAGGACTAGCGGCCTACGAGCAGTACTTC. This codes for CASSLGLAAYEQYF.

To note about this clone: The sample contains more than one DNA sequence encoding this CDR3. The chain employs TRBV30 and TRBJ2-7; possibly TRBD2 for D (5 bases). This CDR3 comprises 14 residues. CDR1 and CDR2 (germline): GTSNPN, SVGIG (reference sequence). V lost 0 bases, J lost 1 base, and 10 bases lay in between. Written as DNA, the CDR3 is TGTGCCTGGAGTGTCCCGGGATCGTCCTACGAGCAGTACTTC. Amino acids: CAWSVPGSSYEQYF.

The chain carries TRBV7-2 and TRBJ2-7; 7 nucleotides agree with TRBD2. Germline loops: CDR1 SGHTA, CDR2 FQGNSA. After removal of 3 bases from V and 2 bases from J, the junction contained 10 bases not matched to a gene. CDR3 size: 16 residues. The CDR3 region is CASSLGGGVVAYEQYF. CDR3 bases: TGTGCCAGCAGCTTGGGGGGAGGGGTTGTTGCCTACGAGCAGTACTTC.

The CDR3 nucleotides read TGTGCCAGCAGCTCTGACGAACAGACCCAGTACTTC. Translating it yields CASSSDEQTQYF. The genes are TRBV5-4 and TRBJ2-5; D not certain. Germline V CDR1 and CDR2: SGHNT, YYREEE (reference sequence). Between the trimmed V and J ends, which lost 3 bases and 6 bases, there was a span of 9 bases. The CDR3 is made up of 12 amino acids.

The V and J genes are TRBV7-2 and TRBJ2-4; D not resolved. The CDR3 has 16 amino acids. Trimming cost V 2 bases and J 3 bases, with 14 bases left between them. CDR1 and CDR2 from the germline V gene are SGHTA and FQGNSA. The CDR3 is CASSLRTEAVKNIQYF. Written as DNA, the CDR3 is TGTGCCAGCAGCTTAAGGACCGAGGCCGTCAAAAACATTCAGTACTTC.

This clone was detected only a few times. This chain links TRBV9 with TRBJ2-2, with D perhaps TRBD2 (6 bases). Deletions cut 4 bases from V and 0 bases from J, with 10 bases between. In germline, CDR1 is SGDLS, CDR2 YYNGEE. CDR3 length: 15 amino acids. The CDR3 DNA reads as TGTGCCAGCAGCCCCCGGGACTCGAACACCGGGGAGCTGTTTTTT. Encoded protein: CASSPRDSNTGELFF.

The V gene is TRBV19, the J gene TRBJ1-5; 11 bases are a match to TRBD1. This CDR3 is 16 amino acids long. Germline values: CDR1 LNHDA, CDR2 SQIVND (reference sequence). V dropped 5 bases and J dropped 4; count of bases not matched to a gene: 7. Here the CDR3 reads CASSSWGDRGNQPQHF. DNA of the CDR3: TGTGCCAGTAGTTCCTGGGGGGACAGGGGGAATCAGCCCCAGCATTTT. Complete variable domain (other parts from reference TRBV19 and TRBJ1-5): DGGITQSPKYLFRKEGQNVTLSCEQNLNHDAMYWYRQDPGQGLRLIYYSQIVNDFQKGDIAEGYSVSREKKESFPLTVTSAQKNPTAFYLCASSSWGDRGNQPQHFGDGTRLSIL.

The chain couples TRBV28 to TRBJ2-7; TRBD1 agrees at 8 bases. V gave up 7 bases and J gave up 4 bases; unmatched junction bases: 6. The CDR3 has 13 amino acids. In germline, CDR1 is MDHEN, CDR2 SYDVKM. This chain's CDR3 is CASTGGRGYEQYF. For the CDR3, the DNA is TGTGCCAGCACAGGGGGCCGAGGGTACGAGCAGTACTTC.

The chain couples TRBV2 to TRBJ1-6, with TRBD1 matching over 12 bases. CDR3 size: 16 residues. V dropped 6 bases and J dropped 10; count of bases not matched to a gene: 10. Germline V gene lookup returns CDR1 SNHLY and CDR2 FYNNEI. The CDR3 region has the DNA TGTGCCAGCAGAACCGGGACAGGGGGCTCAGCATCACCCCTCCACTTT. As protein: CASRTGTGGSASPLHF.

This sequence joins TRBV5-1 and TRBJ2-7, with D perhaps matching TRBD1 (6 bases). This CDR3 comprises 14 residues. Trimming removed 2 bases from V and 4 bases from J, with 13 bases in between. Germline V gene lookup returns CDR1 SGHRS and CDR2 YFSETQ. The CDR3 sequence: CASSLNTGRYEQYF. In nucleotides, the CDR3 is TGCGCCAGCAGCTTAAATACAGGGCGGTACGAGCAGTACTTC.

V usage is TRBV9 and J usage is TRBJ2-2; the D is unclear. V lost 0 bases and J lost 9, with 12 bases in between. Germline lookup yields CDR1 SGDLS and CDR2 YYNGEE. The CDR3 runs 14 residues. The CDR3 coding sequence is TGTGCCAGCAGCGTAGGGGATAATGCGAGGGAGCTGTTTTTT. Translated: CASSVGDNARELFF.

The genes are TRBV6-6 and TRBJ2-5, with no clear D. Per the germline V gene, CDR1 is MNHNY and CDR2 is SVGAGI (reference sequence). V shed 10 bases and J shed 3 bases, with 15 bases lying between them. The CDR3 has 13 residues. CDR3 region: CATIPPAKETQYF. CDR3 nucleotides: TGTGCCACCATTCCCCCTGCAAAAGAGACCCAGTACTTC.

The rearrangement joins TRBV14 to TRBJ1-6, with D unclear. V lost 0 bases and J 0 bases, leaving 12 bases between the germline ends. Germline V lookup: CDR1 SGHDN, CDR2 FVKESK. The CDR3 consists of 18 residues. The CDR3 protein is CASSQDPRLSSYNSPLHF. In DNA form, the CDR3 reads TGTGCCAGCAGCCAAGATCCCCGGCTTAGCTCCTATAATTCACCCCTCCACTTT.

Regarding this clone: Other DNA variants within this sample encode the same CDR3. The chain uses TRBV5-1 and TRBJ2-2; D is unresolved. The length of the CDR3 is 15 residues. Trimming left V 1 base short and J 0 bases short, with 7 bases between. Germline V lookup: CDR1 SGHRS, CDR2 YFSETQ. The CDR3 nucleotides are TGCGCCAGCAGCTTGTTGACTGCGAACACCGGGGAGCTGTTTTTT. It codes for CASSLLTANTGELFF.

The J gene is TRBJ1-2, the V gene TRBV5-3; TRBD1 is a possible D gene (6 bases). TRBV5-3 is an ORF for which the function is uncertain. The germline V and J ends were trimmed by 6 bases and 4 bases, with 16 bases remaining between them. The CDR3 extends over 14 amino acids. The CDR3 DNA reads TGTGCCAGAAAAATTAAGGGGGGCCCCTATGGCTACACCTTC. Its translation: CARKIKGGPYGYTF.

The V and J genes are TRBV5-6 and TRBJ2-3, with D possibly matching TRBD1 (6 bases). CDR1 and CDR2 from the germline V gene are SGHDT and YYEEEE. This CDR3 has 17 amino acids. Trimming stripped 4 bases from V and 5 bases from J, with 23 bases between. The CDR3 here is CASSRTGQGPVGDTQYF. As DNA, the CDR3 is TGTGCCAGCAGCCGGACCGGGCAGGGGCCGGTGGGAGATACGCAGTATTTT.

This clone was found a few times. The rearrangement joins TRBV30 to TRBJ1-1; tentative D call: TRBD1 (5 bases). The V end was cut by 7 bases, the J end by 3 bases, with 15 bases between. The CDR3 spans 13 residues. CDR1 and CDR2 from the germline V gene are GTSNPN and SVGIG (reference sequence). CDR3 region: CASAGNGDTEAFF. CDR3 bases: TGTGCCTCCGCAGGGAACGGGGACACTGAAGCTTTCTTT.

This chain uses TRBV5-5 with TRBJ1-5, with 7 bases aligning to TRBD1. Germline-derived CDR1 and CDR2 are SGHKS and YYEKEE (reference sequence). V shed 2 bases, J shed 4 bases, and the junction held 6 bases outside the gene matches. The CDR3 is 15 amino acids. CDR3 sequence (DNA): TGTGCCAGCAGCTTAAGACAGGGTGCGAATCAGCCCCAGCATTTT. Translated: CASSLRQGANQPQHF.